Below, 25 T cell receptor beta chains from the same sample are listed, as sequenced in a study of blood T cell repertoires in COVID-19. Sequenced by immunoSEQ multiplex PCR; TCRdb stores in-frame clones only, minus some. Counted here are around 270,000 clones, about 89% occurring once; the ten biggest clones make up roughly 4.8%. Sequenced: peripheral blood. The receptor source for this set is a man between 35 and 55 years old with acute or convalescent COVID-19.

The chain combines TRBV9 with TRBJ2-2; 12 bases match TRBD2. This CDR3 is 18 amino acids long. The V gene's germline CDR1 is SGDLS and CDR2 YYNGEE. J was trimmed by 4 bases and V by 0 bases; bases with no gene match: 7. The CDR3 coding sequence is TGTGCCAGCAGCGTAGACCTAGCGGGGGGGCTGGCCACCGGGGAGCTGTTTTTT. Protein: CASSVDLAGGLATGELFF. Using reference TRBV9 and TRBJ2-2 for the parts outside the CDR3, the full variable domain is DSGVTQTPKHLITATGQRVTLRCSPRSGDLSVYWYQQSLDQGLQFLIQYYNGEERAKGNILERFSAQQFPDLHSELNLSSLELGDSALYFCASSVDLAGGLATGELFFGEGSRLTVL.

This chain's CDR3 is CASTERQSGSPLHF. The CDR3 DNA follows: TGTGCCAGCACGGAGAGGCAGTCTGGTTCACCCCTCCACTTT. The chain recombines TRBV2 with TRBJ1-6; no clear D gene. V shed 7 bases and J shed 9 bases, with 16 bases lying between them. This CDR3 comprises 14 residues. Germline V gene data show CDR1 as SNHLY and CDR2 as FYNNEI. Together with reference TRBV2 and TRBJ1-6, the CDR3 gives the full variable domain: EPEVTQTPSHQVTQMGQEVILRCVPISNHLYFYWYRQILGQKVEFLVSFYNNEISEKSEIFDDQFSVERPDGSNFTLKIRSTKLEDSAMYFCASTERQSGSPLHFGNGTRLTVT.

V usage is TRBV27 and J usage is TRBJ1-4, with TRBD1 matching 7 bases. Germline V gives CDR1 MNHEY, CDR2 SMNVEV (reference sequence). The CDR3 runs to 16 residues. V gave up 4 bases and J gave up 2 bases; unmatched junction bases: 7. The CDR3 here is CASSSRQGVTNEKLFF. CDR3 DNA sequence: TGTGCCAGCAGTTCCCGACAGGGTGTGACTAATGAAAAACTGTTTTTT.

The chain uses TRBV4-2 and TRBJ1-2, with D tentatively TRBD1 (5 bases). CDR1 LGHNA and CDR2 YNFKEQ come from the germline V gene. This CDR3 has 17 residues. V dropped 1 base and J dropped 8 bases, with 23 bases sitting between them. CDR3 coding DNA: TGTGCCAGCAGCCAAGGGCGCCGGGACTTCCCCCTGGTAGGCTACACCTTC. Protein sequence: CASSQGRRDFPLVGYTF.

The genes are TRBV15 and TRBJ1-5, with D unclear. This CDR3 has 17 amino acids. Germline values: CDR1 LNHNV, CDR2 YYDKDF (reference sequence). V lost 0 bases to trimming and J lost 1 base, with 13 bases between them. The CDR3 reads CATSRDGEVGSNQPQHF. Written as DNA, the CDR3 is TGTGCCACCAGCAGAGATGGGGAGGTCGGGAGCAATCAGCCCCAGCATTTT.

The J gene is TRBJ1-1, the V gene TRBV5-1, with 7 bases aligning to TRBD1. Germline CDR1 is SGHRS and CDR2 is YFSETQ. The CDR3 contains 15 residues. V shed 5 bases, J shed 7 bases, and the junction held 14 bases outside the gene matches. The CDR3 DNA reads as TGCGCCAGCAGTTTTGGGTCCAGGGGGATTGATGAAGCTTTCTTT. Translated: CASSFGSRGIDEAFF.

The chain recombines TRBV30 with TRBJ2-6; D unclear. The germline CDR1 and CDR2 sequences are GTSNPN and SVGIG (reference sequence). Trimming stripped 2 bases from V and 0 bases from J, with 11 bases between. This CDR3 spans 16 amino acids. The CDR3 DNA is TGTGCCTGGAGTAGCCAATTGAACTCTGGGGCCAACGTCCTGACTTTC. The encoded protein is CAWSSQLNSGANVLTF.

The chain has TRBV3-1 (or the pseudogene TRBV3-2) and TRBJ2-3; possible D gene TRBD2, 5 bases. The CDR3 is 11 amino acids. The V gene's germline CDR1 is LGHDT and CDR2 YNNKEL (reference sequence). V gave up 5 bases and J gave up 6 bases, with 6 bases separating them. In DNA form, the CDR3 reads TGTGCCAGCAGCAGGAGGGATACGCAGTATTTT. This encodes CASSRRDTQYF.

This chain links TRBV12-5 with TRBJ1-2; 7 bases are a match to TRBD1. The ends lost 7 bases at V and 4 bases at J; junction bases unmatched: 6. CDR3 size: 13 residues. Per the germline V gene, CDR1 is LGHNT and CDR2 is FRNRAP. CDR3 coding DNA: TGTGCTAGTGCCTTGACAGGGACCTATGGCTACACCTTC. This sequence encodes CASALTGTYGYTF. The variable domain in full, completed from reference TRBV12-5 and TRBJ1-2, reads DARVTQTPRHKVTEMGQEVTMRCQPILGHNTVFWYRQTMMQGLELLAYFRNRAPLDDSGMPKDRFSAEMPDATLATLKIQPSEPRDSAVYFCASALTGTYGYTFGSGTRLTVV.

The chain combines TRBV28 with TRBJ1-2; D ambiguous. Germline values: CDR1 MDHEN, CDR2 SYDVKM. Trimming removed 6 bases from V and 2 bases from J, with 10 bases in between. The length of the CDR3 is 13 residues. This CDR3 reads CASRPNENYGYTF. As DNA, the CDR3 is TGTGCCAGCAGACCTAACGAGAACTATGGCTACACCTTC.

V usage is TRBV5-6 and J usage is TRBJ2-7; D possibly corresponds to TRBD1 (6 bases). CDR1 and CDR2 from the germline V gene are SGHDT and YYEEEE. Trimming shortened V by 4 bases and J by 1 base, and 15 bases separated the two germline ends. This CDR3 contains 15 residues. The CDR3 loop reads CASSPRKQGSYEQYF. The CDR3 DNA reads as TGTGCCAGCAGCCCGCGAAAACAGGGATCCTACGAGCAGTACTTC.

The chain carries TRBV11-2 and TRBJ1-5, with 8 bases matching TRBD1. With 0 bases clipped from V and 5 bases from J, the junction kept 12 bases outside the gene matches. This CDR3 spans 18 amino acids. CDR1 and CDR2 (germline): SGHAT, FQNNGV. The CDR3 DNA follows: TGTGCCAGCAGCTTAGATATCCCCCGGACAGGGAGAGATCAGCCCCAGCATTTT. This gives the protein CASSLDIPRTGRDQPQHF.

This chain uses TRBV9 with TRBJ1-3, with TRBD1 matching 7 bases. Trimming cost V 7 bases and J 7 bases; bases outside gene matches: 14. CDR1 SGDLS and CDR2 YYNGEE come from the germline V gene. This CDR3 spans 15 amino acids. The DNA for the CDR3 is TGTGCCAGCTCCCTTGAGGCGACAGGGTGGAACACCATATATTTT. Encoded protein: CASSLEATGWNTIYF.

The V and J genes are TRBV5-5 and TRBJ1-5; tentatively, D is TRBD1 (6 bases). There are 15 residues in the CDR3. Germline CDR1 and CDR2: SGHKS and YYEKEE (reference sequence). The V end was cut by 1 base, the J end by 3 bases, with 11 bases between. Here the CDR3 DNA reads TGTGCCAGCAGCTTGCAGGGGACCTCCAATCAGCCCCAGCATTTT. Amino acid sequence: CASSLQGTSNQPQHF. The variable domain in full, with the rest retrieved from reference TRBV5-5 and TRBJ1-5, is DAGVTQSPTHLIKTRGQQVTLRCSPISGHKSVSWYQQVLGQGPQFIFQYYEKEERGRGNFPDRFSARQFPNYSSELNVNALLLGDSALYLCASSLQGTSNQPQHFGDGTRLSIL.

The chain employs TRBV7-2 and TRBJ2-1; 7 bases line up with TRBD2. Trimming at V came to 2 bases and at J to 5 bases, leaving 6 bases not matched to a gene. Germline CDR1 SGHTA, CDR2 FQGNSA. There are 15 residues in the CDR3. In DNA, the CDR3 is TGTGCCAGCAGCTTATCGTCTAGCGGACACAATGAGCAGTTCTTC. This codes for CASSLSSSGHNEQFF. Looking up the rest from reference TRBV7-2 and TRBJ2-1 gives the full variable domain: GAGVSQSPSNKVTEKGKDVELRCDPISGHTALYWYRQSLGQGLEFLIYFQGNSAPDKSGLPSDRFSAERTGGSVSTLTIQRTQQEDSAVYLCASSLSSSGHNEQFFGPGTRLTVL.

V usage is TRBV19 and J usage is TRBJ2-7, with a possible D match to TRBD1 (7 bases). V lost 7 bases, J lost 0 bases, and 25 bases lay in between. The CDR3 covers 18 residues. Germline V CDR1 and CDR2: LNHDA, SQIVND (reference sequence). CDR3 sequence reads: CASIGGTEPSLSSYEQYF. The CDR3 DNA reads TGTGCCAGTATAGGAGGGACAGAACCATCCCTGAGCTCCTACGAGCAGTACTTC.

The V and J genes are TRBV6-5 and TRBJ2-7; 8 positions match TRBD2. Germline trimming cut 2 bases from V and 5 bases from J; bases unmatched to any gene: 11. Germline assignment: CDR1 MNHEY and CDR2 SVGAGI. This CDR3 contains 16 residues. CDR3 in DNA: TGTGCCAGCAGTTACGGGGTAGCGGGGCGGCTAGACGAGCAGTACTTC. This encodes CASSYGVAGRLDEQYF.

The CDR3 sequence is CASSEYSNEQFF. The CDR3 DNA follows: TGTGCCAGCAGTGAATACAGCAATGAGCAGTTCTTC. The V gene is TRBV2, the J gene TRBJ2-1; D remains ambiguous. With 2 bases removed from V and 6 bases from J, the gap between germline ends came to 5 bases. Germline V gene lookup returns CDR1 SNHLY and CDR2 FYNNEI. The CDR3 covers 12 residues.

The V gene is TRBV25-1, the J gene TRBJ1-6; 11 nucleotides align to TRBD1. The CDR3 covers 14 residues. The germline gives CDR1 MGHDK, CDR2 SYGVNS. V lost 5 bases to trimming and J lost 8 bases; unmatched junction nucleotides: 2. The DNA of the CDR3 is TGTGCCAGCAGTCGGACAGGGGGCTATTCACCCCTCCACTTT. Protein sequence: CASSRTGGYSPLHF. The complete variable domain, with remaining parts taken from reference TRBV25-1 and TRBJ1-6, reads EADIYQTPRYLVIGTGKKITLECSQTMGHDKMYWYQQDPGMELHLIHYSYGVNSTEKGDLSSESTVSRIRTEHFPLTLESARPSHTSQYLCASSRTGGYSPLHFGNGTRLTVT.

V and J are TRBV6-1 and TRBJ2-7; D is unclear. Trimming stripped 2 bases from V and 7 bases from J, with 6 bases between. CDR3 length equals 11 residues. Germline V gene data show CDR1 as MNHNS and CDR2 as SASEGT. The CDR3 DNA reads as TGTGCCAGCAGTGAAACGGTGGAGCAGTACTTC. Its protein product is CASSETVEQYF.

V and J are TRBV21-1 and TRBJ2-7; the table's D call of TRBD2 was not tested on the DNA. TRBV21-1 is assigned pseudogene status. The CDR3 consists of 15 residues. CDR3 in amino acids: CASSEPSGESYEQYF. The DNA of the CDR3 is TGTGCCAGCAGCGAACCTAGCGGGGAGAGCTACGAGCAGTACTTC.

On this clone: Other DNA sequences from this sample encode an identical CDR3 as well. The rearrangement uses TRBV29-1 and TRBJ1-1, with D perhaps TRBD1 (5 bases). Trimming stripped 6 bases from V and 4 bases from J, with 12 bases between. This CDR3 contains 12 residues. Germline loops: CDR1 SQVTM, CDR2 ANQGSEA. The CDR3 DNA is TGCAGCGTAACCCAGGGAGGCACTGAAGCTTTCTTT. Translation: CSVTQGGTEAFF.

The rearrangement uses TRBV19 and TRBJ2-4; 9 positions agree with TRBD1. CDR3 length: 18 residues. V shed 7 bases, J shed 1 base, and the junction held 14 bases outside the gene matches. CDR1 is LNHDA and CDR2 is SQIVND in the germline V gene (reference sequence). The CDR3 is CASTETGTGIGAKNIQYF. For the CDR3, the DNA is TGTGCCAGTACCGAAACCGGGACAGGGATTGGGGCCAAAAACATTCAGTACTTC.

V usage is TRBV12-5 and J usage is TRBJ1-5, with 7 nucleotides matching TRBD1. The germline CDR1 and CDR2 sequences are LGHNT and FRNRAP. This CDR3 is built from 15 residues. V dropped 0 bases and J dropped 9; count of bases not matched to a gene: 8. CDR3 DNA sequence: TGTGCTAGTGGTTTGGTACAGCAGGGGGTAGGGCCCCAGCATTTT. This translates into CASGLVQQGVGPQHF.

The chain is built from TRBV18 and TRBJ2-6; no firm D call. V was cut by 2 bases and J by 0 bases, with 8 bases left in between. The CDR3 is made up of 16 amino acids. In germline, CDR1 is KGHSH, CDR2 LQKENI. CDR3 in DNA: TGTGCCAGCTCACCATGGTCAGTCTCTGGGGCCAACGTCCTGACTTTC. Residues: CASSPWSVSGANVLTF. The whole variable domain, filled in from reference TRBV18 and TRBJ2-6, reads NAGVMQNPRHLVRRRGQEARLRCSPMKGHSHVYWYRQLPEEGLKFMVYLQKENIIDESGMPKERFSAEFPKEGPSILRIQQVVRGDSAAYFCASSPWSVSGANVLTFGAGSRLTVL.